The clone carrying this TCR beta chain occurred many times. Its antigen is not known. The sample is drawn from a study of Graves' ophthalmopathy and Graves' hyperthyroidism. RNA served as the template for amplifying TCR beta CDR3 regions. The first round was an RT-PCR with HTBI primers, and the second round was a multiplex PCR. TCRdb re-analysed the multiplex PCR reads in MiXCR, keeping a single row per CDR3 protein. The data show about 390,000 distinct CDR3 sequences, with approximately 18% seen just once and roughly 2.3% held by the top ten. Study results and limitations: Distinction of ophthalmopathy from stable hyperthyroidism by a 13-signature model reached over 85% sensitivity and more than 65% specificity.

The sample comprised peripheral blood. The clonotype originates from an adult woman with stable Graves' hyperthyroidism.

CDR3 in amino acids: CASSLGLARGISNTGELFF. The CDR3, as DNA: TGTGCCAGCAGTTTAGGCCTCGCCAGGGGGATCTCAAACACCGGGGAGCTGTTTTTT. The J gene is TRBJ2-2, the V gene TRBV12-3 or TRBV12-4; TRBD1 matches 7 bases. With V trimmed by 1 base and J by 2 bases, 13 bases remained unmatched. The CDR3 sequence is 19 residues long.